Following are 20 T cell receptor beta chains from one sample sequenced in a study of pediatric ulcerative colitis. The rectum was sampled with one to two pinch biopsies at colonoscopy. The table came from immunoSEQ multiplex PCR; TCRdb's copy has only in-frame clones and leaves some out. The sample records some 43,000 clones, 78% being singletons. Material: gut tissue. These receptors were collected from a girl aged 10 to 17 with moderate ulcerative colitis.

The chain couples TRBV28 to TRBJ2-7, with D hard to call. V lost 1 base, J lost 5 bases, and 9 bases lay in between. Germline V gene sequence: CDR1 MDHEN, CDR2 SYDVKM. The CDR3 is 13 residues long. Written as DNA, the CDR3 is TGTGCCAGCAGTTTATCCAGTTATGACGAGCAGTACTTC. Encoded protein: CASSLSSYDEQYF. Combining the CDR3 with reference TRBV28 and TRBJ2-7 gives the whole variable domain DVKVTQSSRYLVKRTGEKVFLECVQDMDHENMFWYRQDPGLGLRLIYFSYDVKMKEKGDIPEGYSVSREKKERFSLILESASTNQTSMYLCASSLSSYDEQYFGPGTRLTVT.

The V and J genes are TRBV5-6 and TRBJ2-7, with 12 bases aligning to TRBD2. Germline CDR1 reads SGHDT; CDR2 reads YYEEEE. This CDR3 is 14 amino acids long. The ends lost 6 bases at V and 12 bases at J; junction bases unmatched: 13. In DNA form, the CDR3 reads TGTGCCAGCACCTGGTGGGCTAGCGGGAGGGTGGTGTACTTC. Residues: CASTWWASGRVVYF.

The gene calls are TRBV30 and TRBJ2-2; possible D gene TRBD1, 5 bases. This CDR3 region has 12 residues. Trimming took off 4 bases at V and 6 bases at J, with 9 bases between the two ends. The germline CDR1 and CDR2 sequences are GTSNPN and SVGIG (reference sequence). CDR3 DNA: TGTGCCTGGATAAGGGGATCCGGGGAGCTGTTTTTT. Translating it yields CAWIRGSGELFF.

CDR3 amino acids: CASSFGPRGLNEKLFF. The DNA for the CDR3 is TGTGCCAGCAGCTTTGGACCTCGTGGGCTTAATGAAAAACTGTTTTTT. The chain has TRBV7-2 and TRBJ1-4, with no clear D. Germline lookup yields CDR1 SGHTA and CDR2 FQGNSA. This CDR3 spans 16 amino acids. The V and J ends lost 3 bases and 4 bases respectively, with 15 bases between them.

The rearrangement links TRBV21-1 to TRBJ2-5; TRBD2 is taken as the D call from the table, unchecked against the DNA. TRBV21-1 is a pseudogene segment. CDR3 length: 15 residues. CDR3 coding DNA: TGTGCCAGCAGCCCCGGTCATCCGAGCGGGGAGACCCAGTACTTC. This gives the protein CASSPGHPSGETQYF.

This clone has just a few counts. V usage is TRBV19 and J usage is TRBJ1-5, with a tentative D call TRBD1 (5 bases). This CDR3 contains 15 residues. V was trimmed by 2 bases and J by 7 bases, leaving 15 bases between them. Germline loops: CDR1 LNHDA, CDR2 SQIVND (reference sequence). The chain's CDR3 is CASSIQGDLYQPQHF. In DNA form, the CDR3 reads TGTGCCAGTAGTATACAGGGCGACCTTTACCAGCCCCAGCATTTT.

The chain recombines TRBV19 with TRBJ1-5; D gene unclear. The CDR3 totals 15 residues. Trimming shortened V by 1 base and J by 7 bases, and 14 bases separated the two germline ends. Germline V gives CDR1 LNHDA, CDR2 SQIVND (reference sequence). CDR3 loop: CASSIVDEGHQPQHF. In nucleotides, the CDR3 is TGTGCCAGTAGTATAGTAGACGAAGGTCACCAGCCCCAGCATTTT.

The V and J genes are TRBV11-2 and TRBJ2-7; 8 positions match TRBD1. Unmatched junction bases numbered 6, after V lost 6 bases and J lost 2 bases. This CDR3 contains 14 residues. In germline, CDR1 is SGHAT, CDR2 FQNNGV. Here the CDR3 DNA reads TGTGCCAGCAGTACCGACAGGGGCCCCTACGAGCAGTACTTC. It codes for CASSTDRGPYEQYF.

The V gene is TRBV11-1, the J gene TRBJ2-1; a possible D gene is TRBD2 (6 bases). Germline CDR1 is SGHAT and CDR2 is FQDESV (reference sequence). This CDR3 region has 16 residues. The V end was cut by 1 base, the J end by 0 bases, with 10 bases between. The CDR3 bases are TGTGCCAGCAGCTTAGACCCAGCGGGCTCCTACAATGAGCAGTTCTTC. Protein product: CASSLDPAGSYNEQFF. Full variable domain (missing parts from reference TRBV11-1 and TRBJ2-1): EAEVAQSPRYKITEKSQAVAFWCDPISGHATLYWYRQILGQGPELLVQFQDESVVDDSQLPKDRFSAERLKGVDSTLKIQPAELGDSAMYLCASSLDPAGSYNEQFFGPGTRLTVL.

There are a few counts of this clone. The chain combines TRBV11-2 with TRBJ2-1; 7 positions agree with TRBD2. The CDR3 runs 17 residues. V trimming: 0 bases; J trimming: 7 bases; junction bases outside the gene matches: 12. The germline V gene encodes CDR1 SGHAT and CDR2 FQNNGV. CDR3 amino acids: CASSLDSGAREANEQFF. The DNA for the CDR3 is TGTGCCAGCAGCTTAGACAGCGGGGCCCGTGAAGCGAATGAGCAGTTCTTC.

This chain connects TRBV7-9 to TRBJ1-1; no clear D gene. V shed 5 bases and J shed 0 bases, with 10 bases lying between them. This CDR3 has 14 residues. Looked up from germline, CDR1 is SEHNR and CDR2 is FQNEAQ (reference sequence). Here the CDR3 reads CASSAGAMNTEAFF. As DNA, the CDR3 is TGTGCCAGCAGCGCGGGAGCTATGAACACTGAAGCTTTCTTT.

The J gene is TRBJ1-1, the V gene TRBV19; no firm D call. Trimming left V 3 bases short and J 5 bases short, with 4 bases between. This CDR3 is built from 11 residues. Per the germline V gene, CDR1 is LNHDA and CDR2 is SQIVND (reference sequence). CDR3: CASSMGTEAFF. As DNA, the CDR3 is TGTGCCAGTAGTATGGGGACTGAAGCTTTCTTT.

The CDR3 is CASSLRPNTEAFF. CDR3 nucleotide sequence: TGTGCCAGCAGCTTAAGGCCAAACACTGAAGCTTTCTTT. The chain joins TRBV7-9 to TRBJ1-1; the D is unclear. This CDR3 is built from 13 residues. The ends were cut back, 2 bases at V and 2 bases at J, with 6 bases in the middle. Germline V gives CDR1 SEHNR, CDR2 FQNEAQ (reference sequence).

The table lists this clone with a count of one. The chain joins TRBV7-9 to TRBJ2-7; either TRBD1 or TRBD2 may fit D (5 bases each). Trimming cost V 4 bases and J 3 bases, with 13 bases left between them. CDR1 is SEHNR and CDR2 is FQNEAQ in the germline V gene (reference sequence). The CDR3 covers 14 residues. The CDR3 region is CASSSGPRGYEQYF. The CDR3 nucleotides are TGTGCCAGCAGCTCGGGACCTCGGGGCTACGAGCAGTACTTC.

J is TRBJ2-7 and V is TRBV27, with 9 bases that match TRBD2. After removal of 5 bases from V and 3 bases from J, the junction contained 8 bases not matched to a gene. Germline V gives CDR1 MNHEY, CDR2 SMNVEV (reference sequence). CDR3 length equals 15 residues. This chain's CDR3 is CASSHSSGSGYEQYF. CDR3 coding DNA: TGTGCCAGCAGTCATAGTAGCGGGAGTGGCTACGAGCAGTACTTC.

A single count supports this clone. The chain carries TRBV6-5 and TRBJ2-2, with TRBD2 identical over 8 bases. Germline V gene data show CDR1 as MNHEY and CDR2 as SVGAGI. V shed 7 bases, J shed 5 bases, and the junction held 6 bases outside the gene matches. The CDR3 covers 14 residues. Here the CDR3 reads CASTGGGRTGELFF. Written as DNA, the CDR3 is TGTGCCAGCACGGGAGGGGGGAGGACCGGGGAGCTGTTTTTT.

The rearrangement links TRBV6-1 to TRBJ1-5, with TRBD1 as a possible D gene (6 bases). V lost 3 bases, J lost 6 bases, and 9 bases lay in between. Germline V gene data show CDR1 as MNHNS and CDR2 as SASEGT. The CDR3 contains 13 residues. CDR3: CASSDRGFQPQHF. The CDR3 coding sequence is TGTGCCAGCAGTGACAGGGGATTTCAGCCCCAGCATTTT.

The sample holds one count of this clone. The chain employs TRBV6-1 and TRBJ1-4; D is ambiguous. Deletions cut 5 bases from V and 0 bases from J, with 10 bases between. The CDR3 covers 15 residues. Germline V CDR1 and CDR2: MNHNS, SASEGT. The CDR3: CASSPPGTTNEKLFF. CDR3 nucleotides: TGTGCCAGCAGTCCTCCGGGAACAACTAATGAAAAACTGTTTTTT.

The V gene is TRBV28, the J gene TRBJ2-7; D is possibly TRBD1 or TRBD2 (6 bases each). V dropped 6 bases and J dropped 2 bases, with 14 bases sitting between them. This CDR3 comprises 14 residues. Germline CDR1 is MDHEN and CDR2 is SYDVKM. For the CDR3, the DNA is TGTGCCAGCAGCTGGCGGGGACAAACCTACGAGCAGTACTTC. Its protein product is CASSWRGQTYEQYF.

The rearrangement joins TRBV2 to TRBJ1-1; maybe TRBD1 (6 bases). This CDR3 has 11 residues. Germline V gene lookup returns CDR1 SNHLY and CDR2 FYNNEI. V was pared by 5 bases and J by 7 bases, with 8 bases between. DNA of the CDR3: TGTGCCAGCAGTTGGACAGATGAAGCTTTCTTT. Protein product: CASSWTDEAFF.